The entry that follows covers one T cell receptor (beta chain) sequence. These data are taken from a study of CD8 T cells in Susac syndrome. Random hexamers were used to reverse transcribe roughly 0.45 to 1 ug of RNA. MiXCR, run by TCRdb on the immunoSEQ multiplex PCR reads, gives a single entry per CDR3 protein. The table lists a few hundred thousand distinct CDR3 sequences, about 91% of them singletons. V lost 6 bases, J lost 2 bases, and 14 bases lay in between. The CDR3 is 14 amino acids. CDR1 DFQATT and CDR2 SNEGSKA come from the germline V gene (reference sequence). The TCR was taken from a human donor with multiple sclerosis. V gene TRBV20-1 combines with J gene TRBJ1-5; D call uncertain. The specimen sequenced was CD4+ T cells from PBMCs. The CDR3 bases are TGCAGTGCGGCCGGGGAGGGTCGCAATCAGCCCCAGCATTTT. Amino acids: CSAAGEGRNQPQHF.